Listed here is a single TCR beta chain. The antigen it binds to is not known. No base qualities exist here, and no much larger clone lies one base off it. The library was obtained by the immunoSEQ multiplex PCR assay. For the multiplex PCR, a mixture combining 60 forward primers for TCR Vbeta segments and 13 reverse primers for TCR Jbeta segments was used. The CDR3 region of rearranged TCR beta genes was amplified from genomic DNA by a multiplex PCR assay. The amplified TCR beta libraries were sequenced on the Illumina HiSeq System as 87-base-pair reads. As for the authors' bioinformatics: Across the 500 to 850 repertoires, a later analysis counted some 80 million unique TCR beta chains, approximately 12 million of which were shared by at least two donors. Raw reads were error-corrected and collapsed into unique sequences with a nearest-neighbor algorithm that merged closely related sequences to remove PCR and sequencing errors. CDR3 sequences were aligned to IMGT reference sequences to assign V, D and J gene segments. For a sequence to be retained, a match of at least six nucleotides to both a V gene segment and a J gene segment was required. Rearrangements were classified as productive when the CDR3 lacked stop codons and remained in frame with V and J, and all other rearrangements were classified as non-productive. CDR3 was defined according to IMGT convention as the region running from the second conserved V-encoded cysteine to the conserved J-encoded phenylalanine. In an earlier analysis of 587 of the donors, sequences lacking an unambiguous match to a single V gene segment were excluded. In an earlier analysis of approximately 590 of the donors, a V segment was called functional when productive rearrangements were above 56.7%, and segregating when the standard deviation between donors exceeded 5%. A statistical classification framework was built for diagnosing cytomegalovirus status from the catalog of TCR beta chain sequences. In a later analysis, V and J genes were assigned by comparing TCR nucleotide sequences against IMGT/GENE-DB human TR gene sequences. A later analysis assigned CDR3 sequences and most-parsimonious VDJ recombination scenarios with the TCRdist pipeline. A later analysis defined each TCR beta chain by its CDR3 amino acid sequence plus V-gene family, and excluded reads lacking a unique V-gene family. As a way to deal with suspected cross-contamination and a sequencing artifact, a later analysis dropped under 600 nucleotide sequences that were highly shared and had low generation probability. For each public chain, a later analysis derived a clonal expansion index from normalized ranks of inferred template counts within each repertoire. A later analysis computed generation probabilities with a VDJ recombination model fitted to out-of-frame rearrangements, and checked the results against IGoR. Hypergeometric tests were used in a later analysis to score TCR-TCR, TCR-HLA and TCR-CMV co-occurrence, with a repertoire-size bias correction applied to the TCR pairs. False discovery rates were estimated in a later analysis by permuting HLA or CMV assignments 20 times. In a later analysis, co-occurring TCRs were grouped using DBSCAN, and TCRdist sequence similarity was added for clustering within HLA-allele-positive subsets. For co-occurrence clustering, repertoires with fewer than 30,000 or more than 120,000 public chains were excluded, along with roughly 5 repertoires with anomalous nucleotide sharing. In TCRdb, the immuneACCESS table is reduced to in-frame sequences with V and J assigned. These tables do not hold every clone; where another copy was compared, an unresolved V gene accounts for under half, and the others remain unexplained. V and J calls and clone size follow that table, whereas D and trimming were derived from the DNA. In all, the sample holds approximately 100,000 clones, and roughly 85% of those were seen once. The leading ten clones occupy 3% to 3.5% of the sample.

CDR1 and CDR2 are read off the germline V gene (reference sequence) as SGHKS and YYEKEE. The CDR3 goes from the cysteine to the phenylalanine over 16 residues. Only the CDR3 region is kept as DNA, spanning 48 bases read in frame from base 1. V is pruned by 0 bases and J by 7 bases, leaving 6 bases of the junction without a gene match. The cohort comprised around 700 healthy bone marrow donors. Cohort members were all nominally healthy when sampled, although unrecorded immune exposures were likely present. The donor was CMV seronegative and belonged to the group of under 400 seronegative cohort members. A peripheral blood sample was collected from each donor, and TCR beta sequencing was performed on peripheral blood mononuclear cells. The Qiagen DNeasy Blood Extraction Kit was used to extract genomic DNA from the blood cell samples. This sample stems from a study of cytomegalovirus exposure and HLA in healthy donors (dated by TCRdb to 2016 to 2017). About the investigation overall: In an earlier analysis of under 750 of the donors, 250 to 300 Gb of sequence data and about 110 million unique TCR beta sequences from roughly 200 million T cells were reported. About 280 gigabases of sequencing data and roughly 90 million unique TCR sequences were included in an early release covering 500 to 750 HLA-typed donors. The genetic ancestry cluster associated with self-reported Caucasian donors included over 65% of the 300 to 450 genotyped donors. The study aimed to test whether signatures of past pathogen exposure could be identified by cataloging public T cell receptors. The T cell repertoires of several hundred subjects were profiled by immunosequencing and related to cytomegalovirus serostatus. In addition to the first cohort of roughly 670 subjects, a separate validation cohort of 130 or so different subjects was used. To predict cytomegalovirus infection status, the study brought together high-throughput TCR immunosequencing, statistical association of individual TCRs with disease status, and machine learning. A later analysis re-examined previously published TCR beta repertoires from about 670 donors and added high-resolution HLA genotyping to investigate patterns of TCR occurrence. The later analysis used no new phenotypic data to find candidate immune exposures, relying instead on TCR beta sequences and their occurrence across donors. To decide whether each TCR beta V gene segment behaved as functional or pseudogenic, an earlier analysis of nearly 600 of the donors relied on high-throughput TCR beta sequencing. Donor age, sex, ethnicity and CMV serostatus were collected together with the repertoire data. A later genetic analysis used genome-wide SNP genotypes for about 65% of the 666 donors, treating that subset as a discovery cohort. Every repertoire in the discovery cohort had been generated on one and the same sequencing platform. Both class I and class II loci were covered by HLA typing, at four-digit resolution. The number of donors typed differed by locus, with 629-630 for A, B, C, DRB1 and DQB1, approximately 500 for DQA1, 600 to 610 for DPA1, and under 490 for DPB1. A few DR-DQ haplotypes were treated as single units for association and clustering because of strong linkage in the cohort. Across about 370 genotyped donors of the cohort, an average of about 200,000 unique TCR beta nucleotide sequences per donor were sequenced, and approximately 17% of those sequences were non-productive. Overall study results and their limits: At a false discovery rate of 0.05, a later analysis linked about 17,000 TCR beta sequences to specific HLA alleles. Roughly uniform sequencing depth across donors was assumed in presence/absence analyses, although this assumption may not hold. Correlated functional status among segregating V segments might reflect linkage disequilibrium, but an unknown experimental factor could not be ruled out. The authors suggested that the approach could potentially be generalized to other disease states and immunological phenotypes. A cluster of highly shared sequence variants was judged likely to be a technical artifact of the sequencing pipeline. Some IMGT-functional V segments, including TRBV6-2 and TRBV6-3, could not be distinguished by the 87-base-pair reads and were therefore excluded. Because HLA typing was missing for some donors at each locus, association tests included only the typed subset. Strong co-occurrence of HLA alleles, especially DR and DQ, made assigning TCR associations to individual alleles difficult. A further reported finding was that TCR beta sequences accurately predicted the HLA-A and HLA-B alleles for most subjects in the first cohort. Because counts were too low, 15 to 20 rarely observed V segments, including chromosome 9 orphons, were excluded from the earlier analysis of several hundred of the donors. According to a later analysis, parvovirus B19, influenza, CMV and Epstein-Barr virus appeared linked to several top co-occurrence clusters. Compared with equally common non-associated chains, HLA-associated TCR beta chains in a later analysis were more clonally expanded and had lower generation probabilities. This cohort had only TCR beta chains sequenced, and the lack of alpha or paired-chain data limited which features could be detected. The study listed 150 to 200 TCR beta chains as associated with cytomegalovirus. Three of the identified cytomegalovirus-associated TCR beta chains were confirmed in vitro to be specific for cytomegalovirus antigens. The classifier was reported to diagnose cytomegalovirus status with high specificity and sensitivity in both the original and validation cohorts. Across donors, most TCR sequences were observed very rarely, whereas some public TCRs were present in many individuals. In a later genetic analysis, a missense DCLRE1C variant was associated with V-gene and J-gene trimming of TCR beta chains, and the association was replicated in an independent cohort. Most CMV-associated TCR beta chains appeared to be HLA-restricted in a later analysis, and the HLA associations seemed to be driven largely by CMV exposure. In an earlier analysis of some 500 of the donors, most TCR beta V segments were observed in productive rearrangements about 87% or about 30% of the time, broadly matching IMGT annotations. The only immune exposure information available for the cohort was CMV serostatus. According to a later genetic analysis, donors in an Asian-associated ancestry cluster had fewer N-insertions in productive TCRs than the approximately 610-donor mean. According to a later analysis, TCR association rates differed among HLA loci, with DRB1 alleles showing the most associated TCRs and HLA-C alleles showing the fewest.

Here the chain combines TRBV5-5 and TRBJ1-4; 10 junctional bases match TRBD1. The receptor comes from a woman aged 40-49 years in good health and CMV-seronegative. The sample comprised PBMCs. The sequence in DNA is TGTGCCAGCAGCTTGGAAGGGACAGGGGACCTTGAAAAACTGTTTTTT. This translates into CASSLEGTGDLEKLFF.